This passage covers 29 T cell receptor beta chains from one sample sequenced in a study of blood T cell repertoires in COVID-19. The assay was immunoSEQ multiplex PCR, and TCRdb's table has in-frame clones only and misses some. The sample consists of tens of thousands of clones, roughly nine tenths of them appearing once. Specimen: peripheral blood. These receptors all come from a human donor in a cohort sampled during active COVID-19.

This clone was observed a single time. The V gene is TRBV5-5, the J gene TRBJ1-1; possibly TRBD1 for D (6 bases). This CDR3 has 15 residues. V was clipped by 3 bases and J by 1 base, with 13 bases between them. Germline V CDR1 and CDR2: SGHKS, YYEKEE (reference sequence). This chain's CDR3 is CASSSYREGNTEAFF. The DNA for the CDR3 is TGTGCCAGCAGCTCTTACAGGGAAGGGAACACTGAAGCTTTCTTT.

In its sample, this clone was seen a few times. This chain connects TRBV9 to TRBJ2-7; a weak D match, TRBD1 (5 bases). Germline values: CDR1 SGDLS, CDR2 YYNGEE. The ends were cut back, 0 bases at V and 5 bases at J, with 15 bases in the middle. The CDR3 is made up of 15 amino acids. The CDR3 bases are TGTGCCAGCAGCGTAGTGGGCAGGGATTATGACGAGCAGTACTTC. This gives the protein CASSVVGRDYDEQYF.

V gene TRBV6-2 or TRBV6-3 combines with J gene TRBJ1-2; 8 bases agree with TRBD1. The CDR3 has 15 amino acids. Losses at the gene ends were 0 bases for V and 8 bases for J; bases not matched to a gene: 8. The germline V gene has CDR1 MNHEY and CDR2 SVGEGT. This CDR3 reads CASSYSAGGAYGYTF. The CDR3 nucleotides are TGTGCCAGCAGTTACTCTGCAGGGGGCGCATACGGCTACACCTTC.

The chain joins TRBV29-1 to TRBJ2-1; 7 nucleotides match TRBD1. Looked up from germline, CDR1 is SQVTM and CDR2 is ANQGSEA. The CDR3 is 11 residues long. Losses at the gene ends were 7 bases for V and 7 bases for J; bases not matched to a gene: 4. CDR3 region: CSAGTENEQFF. The DNA for the CDR3 is TGCAGCGCCGGGACAGAGAATGAGCAGTTCTTC.

The V and J genes are TRBV2 and TRBJ1-2; D is ambiguous. The CDR3 spans 14 residues. Germline V gene sequence: CDR1 SNHLY, CDR2 FYNNEI. Trimming removed 4 bases from V and 2 bases from J, with 11 bases in between. The CDR3 bases are TGTGCCAGCAGTGTGACGAGGGCGAACTATGGCTACACCTTC. Translated: CASSVTRANYGYTF. Using reference TRBV2 and TRBJ1-2 for the parts outside the CDR3, the full variable domain is EPEVTQTPSHQVTQMGQEVILRCVPISNHLYFYWYRQILGQKVEFLVSFYNNEISEKSEIFDDQFSVERPDGSNFTLKIRSTKLEDSAMYFCASSVTRANYGYTFGSGTRLTVV.

V is TRBV7-9 and J is TRBJ2-1; D possibly corresponds to TRBD1 (6 bases). Trimming cost V 3 bases and J 0 bases, with 9 bases left between them. The V gene's germline CDR1 is SEHNR and CDR2 FQNEAQ (reference sequence). The CDR3 length is 15 residues. The CDR3 reads CASSLGAVSYNEQFF. The DNA for the CDR3 is TGTGCCAGCAGCTTGGGGGCAGTCTCCTACAATGAGCAGTTCTTC.

The CDR3 DNA sequence: TGTGCCAGCCTAAAGGGGAGGGCCACGTCCTACGAGCAGTACTTC. It translates to CASLKGRATSYEQYF. The chain employs TRBV2 and TRBJ2-7, with 7 bases fitting TRBD2. The germline gives CDR1 SNHLY, CDR2 FYNNEI. V lost 8 bases to trimming and J lost 1 base; unmatched junction nucleotides: 11. The CDR3 contains 15 residues.

This chain joins TRBV4-3 and TRBJ2-7; 11 bases agree with TRBD1. The V and J ends lost 0 bases and 2 bases, in that order; junction bases with no gene match: 6. This CDR3 spans 17 amino acids. CDR1 is LGHNA, CDR2 YSLEER, per germline. The CDR3 region has the DNA TGCGCCAGCAGCCAAGATTATAGGGGACAGGGGGCCTACGAGCAGTACTTC. Its translation is CASSQDYRGQGAYEQYF.

J is TRBJ2-3 and V is TRBV29-1; D might be TRBD2 (5 bases). From germline, CDR1 is SQVTM and CDR2 ANQGSEA. V shed 3 bases and J shed 0 bases, with 13 bases lying between them. The CDR3 contains 15 residues. The DNA for the CDR3 is TGCAGCGTTGATCCTCCTGGCGGGAGCACAGATACGCAGTATTTT. Translated: CSVDPPGGSTDTQYF.

This chain uses TRBV19 with TRBJ2-7, with D possibly TRBD1 on 6 matching bases. The CDR3 has 15 amino acids. Germline CDR1 reads LNHDA; CDR2 reads SQIVND (reference sequence). Trimming removed 5 bases at V and 1 base at J, with 15 bases between. CDR3 sequence reads: CASSSHRVPSYEQYF. CDR3 in DNA: TGTGCCAGTAGTTCCCACAGGGTTCCATCCTACGAGCAGTACTTC.

This chain joins TRBV11-1 and TRBJ2-3; weak D call: TRBD2 (6 bases). This CDR3 contains 15 residues. The ends were cut back, 3 bases at V and 2 bases at J, with 12 bases in the middle. Looked up from germline, CDR1 is SGHAT and CDR2 is FQDESV (reference sequence). The CDR3 reads CASSLEGRTTDTQYF. CDR3 bases: TGTGCCAGCAGCTTGGAGGGGCGCACCACAGATACGCAGTATTTT.

The chain links TRBV6-2 or TRBV6-3 to TRBJ2-7, with D perhaps matching TRBD2 (5 bases). Trimming pared 0 bases from V and 3 bases from J, leaving 15 bases between. The CDR3 has 16 amino acids. In germline, CDR1 is MNHEY, CDR2 SVGEGT. This chain's CDR3 is CASSYSAGGSFYEQYF. The DNA of the CDR3 is TGTGCCAGCAGTTACTCGGCAGGAGGTAGTTTCTACGAGCAGTACTTC.

The gene calls are TRBV11-3 and TRBJ2-1; 8 bases are a match to TRBD1. From germline, CDR1 is SGHNT and CDR2 YENEEA. The V and J ends lost 3 bases and 7 bases, in that order; junction bases with no gene match: 2. This CDR3 spans 13 amino acids. CDR3 protein: CASSLDRVNEQFF. The CDR3 DNA reads as TGTGCCAGCAGCTTGGACAGGGTAAATGAGCAGTTCTTC. Variable domain in full (rest from reference TRBV11-3 and TRBJ2-1): EAGVVQSPRYKIIEKKQPVAFWCNPISGHNTLYWYLQNLGQGPELLIRYENEEAVDDSQLPKDRFSAERLKGVDSTLKIQPAELGDSAVYLCASSLDRVNEQFFGPGTRLTVL.

A single count supports this clone. The chain combines TRBV19 with TRBJ1-5; possibly TRBD1 for D (5 bases). The CDR3 covers 16 residues. CDR1 LNHDA and CDR2 SQIVND come from the germline V gene (reference sequence). V was trimmed by 3 bases and J by 6 bases, leaving 18 bases between them. The CDR3 region has the DNA TGTGCCAGTAGTATGGGTGCAGGGCGGGGAGGTCAGCCCCAGCATTTT. Its protein is CASSMGAGRGGQPQHF. The full variable domain, completed using reference TRBV19 and TRBJ1-5, is DGGITQSPKYLFRKEGQNVTLSCEQNLNHDAMYWYRQDPGQGLRLIYYSQIVNDFQKGDIAEGYSVSREKKESFPLTVTSAQKNPTAFYLCASSMGAGRGGQPQHFGDGTRLSIL.

The chain carries TRBV21-1 and TRBJ2-3; the D call of TRBD2 is as the table states it, not checked on the DNA. TRBV21-1 is termed a pseudogene. The CDR3 covers 15 residues. CDR3 nucleotides: TGTGCCAGCCGATGGCGGGAGTTCGTCGCAGATACGCAGTATTTT. Translated, it gives CASRWREFVADTQYF.

The chain carries TRBV18 and TRBJ2-1; D call uncertain. Germline CDR1 and CDR2: KGHSH and LQKENI. This CDR3 comprises 13 residues. The germline V and J ends were trimmed by 5 bases and 7 bases, with 12 bases remaining between them. The CDR3 loop reads CASSTTSTNEQFF. Written as DNA, the CDR3 is TGTGCCAGCTCAACTACTTCTACGAATGAGCAGTTCTTC.

This chain connects TRBV7-3 to TRBJ2-1; 10 bases are shared with TRBD2. CDR3 length: 17 residues. Germline V gene lookup returns CDR1 SGHTA and CDR2 FQGTGA. J was trimmed by 8 bases and V by 5 bases; bases with no gene match: 15. The chain's CDR3 is CASSPRFGSGRADEQFF. CDR3 DNA: TGTGCCAGCAGCCCCAGATTCGGGAGCGGGAGGGCCGATGAGCAGTTCTTC. Complete variable domain (other parts from reference TRBV7-3 and TRBJ2-1): GAGVSQTPSNKVTEKGKYVELRCDPISGHTALYWYRQSLGQGPEFLIYFQGTGAADDSGLPNDRFFAVRPEGSVSTLKIQRTERGDSAVYLCASSPRFGSGRADEQFFGPGTRLTVL.

This chain joins TRBV5-6 and TRBJ2-7; weak D call: TRBD1 (6 bases). The V and J ends lost 4 bases and 1 base respectively, with 9 bases between them. Germline V gene data show CDR1 as SGHDT and CDR2 as YYEEEE. The CDR3 is 13 residues long. CDR3 in DNA: TGTGCCAGCAGCCGTACAGGGTCCTACGAGCAGTACTTC. Its protein product is CASSRTGSYEQYF.

This clone was seen only a few times. The genes are TRBV4-2 and TRBJ2-7; 9 positions match TRBD2. Germline-derived CDR1 and CDR2 are LGHNA and YNFKEQ. The V and J ends lost 1 base and 4 bases, in that order; junction bases with no gene match: 8. The CDR3 consists of 16 residues. Written as DNA, the CDR3 is TGTGCCAGCAGCCAAGGTGCGGGAGGGCCGCGATACGAGCAGTACTTC. It codes for CASSQGAGGPRYEQYF.

The V gene is TRBV24-1, the J gene TRBJ2-7; a weak D match, TRBD2 (6 bases). The V gene's germline CDR1 is KGHDR and CDR2 SFDVKD. The CDR3 runs 15 residues. Trimming stripped 4 bases from V and 7 bases from J, with 19 bases between. The CDR3, as DNA: TGTGCCACCAGTGACCCGAAAAAGACGGGAGAGGAGCAGTACTTC. It translates to CATSDPKKTGEEQYF.

V usage is TRBV7-9 and J usage is TRBJ1-2; possible D gene TRBD1, 6 bases. Trimming shortened V by 5 bases and J by 2 bases, and 9 bases separated the two germline ends. This CDR3 has 13 amino acids. Germline V gene lookup returns CDR1 SEHNR and CDR2 FQNEAQ (reference sequence). The CDR3 here is CASSVGQNYGYTF. The CDR3 DNA reads TGTGCCAGCAGCGTCGGACAGAACTATGGCTACACCTTC.

The V call is TRBV15, the J call TRBJ2-7; D uncertain. Trimming cost V 1 base and J 2 bases, with 6 bases left between them. Per the germline V gene, CDR1 is LNHNV and CDR2 is YYDKDF (reference sequence). CDR3 size: 13 residues. The CDR3 here is CATSRGRTYEQYF. CDR3 sequence (DNA): TGTGCCACCAGCAGAGGGCGGACCTACGAGCAGTACTTC.

V is TRBV28 and J is TRBJ2-7, with 14 bases matching TRBD2. Trimming cost V 2 bases and J 7 bases; bases outside gene matches: 7. The germline CDR1 and CDR2 sequences are MDHEN and SYDVKM. The CDR3 length is 16 residues. This chain's CDR3 is CASSLPGLAGAREQYF. The CDR3 DNA follows: TGTGCCAGCAGTTTACCGGGACTAGCGGGAGCAAGAGAGCAGTACTTC.

This chain uses TRBV11-1 with TRBJ2-7; 7 positions match TRBD1. The junction had 2 bases not matched to a gene; V was cut back by 6 bases and J by 3 bases. The germline V gene encodes CDR1 SGHAT and CDR2 FQDESV (reference sequence). The CDR3 consists of 12 residues. The CDR3 sequence: CASSRQGYEQYF. CDR3 coding DNA: TGTGCCAGCAGTAGACAGGGCTACGAGCAGTACTTC.

The chain is built from TRBV19 and TRBJ1-1, with D possibly being TRBD1 (5 bases). Trimming removed 4 bases at V and 1 base at J, with 10 bases between. The CDR3 sequence is 14 residues long. Per germline, CDR1 LNHDA and CDR2 SQIVND (reference sequence). The DNA for the CDR3 is TGTGCCAGTAGTACCGAGACAGCGAACACTGAAGCTTTCTTT. It translates to CASSTETANTEAFF.

The chain links TRBV29-1 to TRBJ2-2; D is ambiguous. V lost 4 bases to trimming and J lost 8 bases, with 14 bases between them. CDR1 is SQVTM and CDR2 is ANQGSEA in the germline V gene. The CDR3 has 13 residues. In DNA form, the CDR3 reads TGCAGCGTTGGTTCGCAAGTTAGTGGGGAGCTGTTTTTT. Protein sequence: CSVGSQVSGELFF.

The chain carries TRBV5-6 and TRBJ2-1; TRBD2 matches 11 bases. This CDR3 has 15 residues. The J segment lost 9 bases and the V segment lost 1 base, leaving 6 bases of the junction unmatched. CDR1 SGHDT and CDR2 YYEEEE come from the germline V gene. The CDR3 loop is CASSLFSGRAGEQFF. CDR3 bases: TGTGCCAGCAGCTTGTTTAGCGGGAGGGCGGGTGAGCAGTTCTTC.

The V gene is TRBV7-2, the J gene TRBJ2-1; 7 nucleotides match TRBD1. V was pared by 5 bases and J by 8 bases, with 9 bases of the junction left unmatched. The germline gives CDR1 SGHTA, CDR2 FQGNSA. The CDR3 is 14 amino acids. The CDR3 region has the DNA TGTGCCAGCAGCCTCCAAGGGGGCTCGTATGAGCAGTTCTTC. This translates into CASSLQGGSYEQFF.

The V and J genes are TRBV27 and TRBJ2-1, with a weak D call TRBD1 (6 bases). The CDR3 is made up of 14 amino acids. Trimming stripped 5 bases from V and 6 bases from J, with 14 bases between. Germline-derived CDR1 and CDR2 are MNHEY and SMNVEV (reference sequence). The CDR3 DNA reads TGTGCCAGCAGTCCGCAGGGGACGGGCAATGAGCAGTTCTTC. Protein sequence: CASSPQGTGNEQFF.